The 5 T cell receptor beta chains given below trace back to one sample, sequenced in a study of regulatory T cells in long-lasting Graves disease. Relying on iRepertoire HTBI primers and Arm-PCR of CDR3 regions, the team built TCR beta libraries. TCRdb re-called the multiplex PCR reads with MiXCR, one entry per CDR3 protein. There are hundreds of thousands of distinct CDR3 sequences in the sample; 15% occur only once, and around 7.6% lies in the top ten. The time point here: newly diagnosed GD, antithyroid drugs for less than 3 months. PBMC RNA was the source of the TCR library. The same sample was also studied in work on T cells in Graves' hyperthyroidism and ophthalmopathy.

Specimen: peripheral blood mononuclear cells (PBMCs), collected at new diagnosis, from a patient treated with antithyroid drugs. Receptor source: a woman aged 40 to 50 with Graves disease.

V and J are TRBV28 and TRBJ2-7; 7 bases fit TRBD1. V trimming: 6 bases; J trimming: 3 bases; junction bases outside the gene matches: 8. The CDR3 has 14 amino acids. Per the germline V gene, CDR1 is MDHEN and CDR2 is SYDVKM. The CDR3 region has the DNA TGTGCCAGCAGCCCCGGACAGGTAGTCTACGAGCAGTACTTC. It is translated as CASSPGQVVYEQYF.

This clonotype was observed a few times. The chain couples TRBV6-1 to TRBJ2-7; D is uncertain. V dropped 5 bases and J dropped 7 bases, with 12 bases sitting between them. The CDR3 is 12 residues long. Germline V lookup: CDR1 MNHNS, CDR2 SASEGT. The CDR3 sequence: CASSTNSVEQYF. CDR3 in DNA: TGTGCCAGCAGTACGAACAGCGTTGAGCAGTACTTC.

This clonotype was counted many times. In DNA, the CDR3 is TGTGCCAGCAGTTTACAGGGGGACGGGCCCACAGATACGCAGTATTTT. Translating gives CASSLQGDGPTDTQYF. The chain uses TRBV12-3 or TRBV12-4 and TRBJ2-3; 7 bases fit TRBD1. The CDR3 spans 16 residues. After removal of 2 bases from V and 2 bases from J, the junction contained 7 bases not matched to a gene.

J is TRBJ1-5 and V is TRBV4-1; D call uncertain. The germline V and J ends were trimmed by 0 bases and 0 bases, with 6 bases remaining between them. The CDR3 has 15 residues. Germline lookup yields CDR1 MGHRA and CDR2 YSYEKL. CDR3 in DNA: TGCGCCAGCAGCCAAGACGTTGATAGCAATCAGCCCCAGCATTTT. Protein sequence: CASSQDVDSNQPQHF.

The sample holds many counts of this clonotype. The chain couples TRBV2 to TRBJ2-3, with 10 bases identical to TRBD2. The CDR3 totals 17 residues. Per germline, CDR1 SNHLY and CDR2 FYNNEI. The trim removed 4 bases at V and 2 bases at J, leaving 9 bases unmatched. The DNA for the CDR3 is TGTGCCAGCAGTGGTGGGGTACTAGCGGGATTCACAGATACGCAGTATTTT. Translating gives CASSGGVLAGFTDTQYF.